This T cell receptor (beta chain) was sequenced during a study of PD-1 blockade in classical Hodgkin lymphoma. Study details: Patients were infused with nivolumab 3 mg/kg every 2 weeks.

The CDR3 has 13 residues. V lost 6 bases to trimming and J lost 4 bases, with 12 bases between them. CDR1 and CDR2 (germline): SGHNT, YENEEA. The method was immunoSEQ multiplex PCR; TCRdb's version includes in-frame clones alone and lacks a portion of them. The repertoire has roughly 70,000 clones, about 64% of them found once; the top ten carry approximately 9.1%. All trial patients relapsed after autologous stem cell transplantation. Under best response, outcomes were complete response, partial response or progressive disease. The chain uses TRBV11-3 and TRBJ1-1, with D uncertain. Sequencing was performed on peripheral blood mononuclear cells (PBMCs), taken before the second cycle of nivolumab. This sequence originates from a human donor with classical Hodgkin lymphoma. The CDR3 DNA is TGTGCCAGCAGGGAAGGGAGTTCCACTGAAGCTTTCTTT. Its protein is CASREGSSTEAFF.